The 18 T cell receptor beta chains presented below share a single source sample, sequenced in a study of blood T cell repertoires in COVID-19. Measured with immunoSEQ multiplex PCR; TCRdb has only the in-frame clones, and not every one. The sample has about 98,000 clones, roughly four fifths seen once. The sample consisted of peripheral blood. Every receptor here comes from a man between 60 and 75 years old with acute or convalescent COVID-19.

The J gene is TRBJ2-5, the V gene TRBV18; D is undetermined. CDR1 KGHSH and CDR2 LQKENI come from the germline V gene. The CDR3 spans 11 residues. Trimming pared 9 bases from V and 2 bases from J, leaving 7 bases between. The CDR3 nucleotides read TGTGCCAGTTACTATCAAGAGACCCAGTACTTC. Encoded protein: CASYYQETQYF.

The rearrangement uses TRBV11-3 and TRBJ2-4, with a possible D match to TRBD2 (5 bases). V gave up 5 bases and J gave up 9 bases, with 14 bases separating them. Per germline, CDR1 SGHNT and CDR2 YENEEA. The CDR3 is 13 residues long. CDR3 in amino acids: CASSPRAEGIQYF. CDR3 sequence (DNA): TGTGCCAGCAGCCCGAGGGCTGAAGGCATTCAGTACTTC.

This clone occurred many times. V and J are TRBV6-2 or TRBV6-3 and TRBJ2-7, with 7 bases fitting TRBD2. The trim removed 5 bases at V and 7 bases at J, leaving 5 bases unmatched. Germline loops: CDR1 MNHEY, CDR2 SVGEGT. This CDR3 comprises 12 residues. Here the CDR3 DNA reads TGTGCCAGCAGTAATCCGGGACTAGAGCAGTACGTC. Amino acid sequence: CASSNPGLEQYV.

This clone appeared a single time. The DNA of the CDR3 is TGTGCCAGTAGTATAGTAGCGGGTAGGGACACTGAAGCTTTCTTT. It codes for CASSIVAGRDTEAFF. The chain joins TRBV19 to TRBJ1-1, with D uncertain. The CDR3 consists of 15 residues. V lost 1 base and J 3 bases, leaving 12 bases between the germline ends. Germline V CDR1 and CDR2: LNHDA, SQIVND (reference sequence).

This clone was detected only a few times. The chain combines TRBV6-1 with TRBJ1-2; 7 nucleotides match TRBD1. The trim removed 2 bases at V and 8 bases at J, leaving 5 bases unmatched. The germline gives CDR1 MNHNS, CDR2 SASEGT. This CDR3 has 13 residues. DNA of the CDR3: TGTGCCAGCAGTGAATCAGGGGGGACGGGCTACACCTTC. Protein product: CASSESGGTGYTF.

This chain connects TRBV10-3 to TRBJ1-1; D might be TRBD1 (5 bases). The CDR3 is 16 amino acids. V gave up 4 bases and J gave up 2 bases, with 17 bases separating them. Germline V gene data show CDR1 as ENHRY and CDR2 as SYGVKD. CDR3: CAISADLSGGNTEAFF. DNA of the CDR3: TGTGCCATCAGTGCCGACCTTAGCGGGGGTAACACTGAAGCTTTCTTT.

The chain uses TRBV18 and TRBJ1-1, with D possibly matching TRBD1 (6 bases). V lost 3 bases, J lost 2 bases, and 13 bases lay in between. The length of the CDR3 is 15 residues. Germline V CDR1 and CDR2: KGHSH, LQKENI. This CDR3 is CASSPLQGVNTEAFF. As DNA, the CDR3 is TGTGCCAGCTCACCGCTACAGGGAGTAAACACTGAAGCTTTCTTT.

The chain recombines TRBV19 with TRBJ2-1; TRBD2 aligns across 8 bases. The CDR3 extends over 16 amino acids. V lost 5 bases to trimming and J lost 2 bases; unmatched junction nucleotides: 8. The germline V gene has CDR1 LNHDA and CDR2 SQIVND (reference sequence). The CDR3 spells CASSPPGGRAYNEQFF. CDR3 bases: TGTGCCAGTAGTCCTCCGGGGGGGAGGGCCTACAATGAGCAGTTCTTC.

This chain joins TRBV21-1 and TRBJ1-6; TRBD1, as called in the table, went unchecked against the DNA. TRBV21-1 is assigned pseudogene status. The CDR3 sequence is 21 residues long. The CDR3 spells CASSTQPPSTGKSSYNSPLHF. The CDR3 DNA sequence: TGTGCCAGCAGCACCCAACCCCCCTCGACAGGAAAGAGCTCCTATAATTCACCCCTCCACTTT.

The chain links TRBV29-1 to TRBJ1-1, with D perhaps matching TRBD1 (5 bases). There are 15 residues in the CDR3. Germline V gene sequence: CDR1 SQVTM, CDR2 ANQGSEA. V dropped 3 bases and J dropped 5 bases, with 19 bases sitting between them. CDR3 in amino acids: CSVDPHGGRRTEAFF. The CDR3, as DNA: TGCAGCGTTGACCCCCACGGGGGACGGCGGACTGAAGCTTTCTTT.

The chain employs TRBV15 and TRBJ1-2, with TRBD1 matching over 10 bases. Germline CDR1 LNHNV, CDR2 YYDKDF (reference sequence). CDR3 length equals 16 residues. V was clipped by 1 base and J by 8 bases; unmatched bases: 10. CDR3 protein: CATSRGLGTGARGYTF. The CDR3 nucleotides read TGTGCCACCAGCAGAGGACTTGGGACAGGGGCTCGAGGCTACACCTTC.

The rearrangement joins TRBV4-1 to TRBJ2-1; D gene uncertain. Trimming shortened V by 0 bases and J by 2 bases, and 5 bases separated the two germline ends. The CDR3 length is 14 residues. Germline CDR1 and CDR2: MGHRA and YSYEKL. The CDR3 DNA reads TGCGCCAGCAGCCAAGAGGCGGCCTACAATGAGCAGTTCTTC. Amino acid sequence: CASSQEAAYNEQFF.

The chain recombines TRBV4-1 with TRBJ2-7; 7 nucleotides align to TRBD2. The CDR3 has 14 amino acids. After removal of 4 bases from V and 5 bases from J, the junction contained 8 bases not matched to a gene. Germline CDR1 reads MGHRA; CDR2 reads YSYEKL. DNA for the CDR3: TGCGCCAGCAGCCCCAGGGAGGGGTTAGACGAGCAGTACTTC. Amino acids: CASSPREGLDEQYF.

The chain has TRBV19 and TRBJ1-2, with D possibly matching TRBD1 (6 bases). Trimming left V 7 bases short and J 5 bases short, with 35 bases between. The germline V gene has CDR1 LNHDA and CDR2 SQIVND (reference sequence). The CDR3 loop spans 20 amino acids. DNA for the CDR3: TGTGCCAGTACTACTCCGCGGTGGGGGGGCACCAACACCTCAGGATATGGCTACACCTTC. Translated: CASTTPRWGGTNTSGYGYTF. The full variable domain, completed using reference TRBV19 and TRBJ1-2, is DGGITQSPKYLFRKEGQNVTLSCEQNLNHDAMYWYRQDPGQGLRLIYYSQIVNDFQKGDIAEGYSVSREKKESFPLTVTSAQKNPTAFYLCASTTPRWGGTNTSGYGYTFGSGTRLTVV.

V is TRBV7-3 and J is TRBJ2-2; 8 bases align to TRBD1. CDR1 and CDR2 from the germline V gene are SGHTA and FQGTGA. With V trimmed by 3 bases and J by 5 bases, 5 bases remained unmatched. The CDR3 has 15 residues. The CDR3: CASSLAGGRTGELFF. CDR3 bases: TGTGCCAGCAGCTTGGCAGGGGGCCGGACCGGGGAGCTGTTTTTT.

The J gene is TRBJ1-1, the V gene TRBV6-2 or TRBV6-3, with a tentative D call TRBD1 (5 bases). Between the trimmed V and J ends, which lost 4 bases and 5 bases, there was a span of 11 bases. This CDR3 has 13 amino acids. CDR1 and CDR2 (germline): MNHEY, SVGEGT. The CDR3 protein is CASSFLGGTEAFF. The CDR3 region has the DNA TGTGCCAGCAGTTTCTTGGGGGGGACTGAAGCTTTCTTT.

This rearrangement joins TRBV7-9 to TRBJ1-2; no definite D call. This CDR3 has 17 amino acids. Deletions cut 3 bases from V and 9 bases from J, with 26 bases between. Germline lookup yields CDR1 SEHNR and CDR2 FQNEAQ (reference sequence). DNA of the CDR3: TGTGCCAGCAGCTTCGGTGTTGAAGGTACTGGGGAGAGGAGCTACACCTTC. The encoded protein is CASSFGVEGTGERSYTF.

CDR3 DNA: TGTGCAAGCACCGGGACAGACTCCTACGAGCAGTACGTC. It encodes CASTGTDSYEQYV. The chain recombines TRBV6-6 with TRBJ2-7, with 7 bases aligning to TRBD1. CDR1 is MNHNY, CDR2 SVGAGI, per germline (reference sequence). The CDR3 totals 13 residues.